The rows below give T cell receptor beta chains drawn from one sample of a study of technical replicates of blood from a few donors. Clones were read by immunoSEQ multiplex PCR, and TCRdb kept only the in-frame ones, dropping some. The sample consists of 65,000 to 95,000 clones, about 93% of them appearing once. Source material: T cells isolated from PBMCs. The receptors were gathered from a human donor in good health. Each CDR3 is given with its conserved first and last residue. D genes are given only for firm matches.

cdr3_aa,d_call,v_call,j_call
CATSRDLPAAYEQYF,-,TRBV15,TRBJ2-7
CASSLGLVLNNEQFF,-,TRBV5-1,TRBJ2-1
CAIRGEQAFYGYTF,-,TRBV10-3,TRBJ1-2
CASSPRDGELFF,-,TRBV18,TRBJ2-2
CASSPRGGPGTDTQYF,TRBD2,TRBV9,TRBJ2-3
CASSLTGQGRGYGYTF,TRBD1,TRBV5-1,TRBJ1-2
CASSERNSRQPQHF,-,TRBV6-1,TRBJ1-5
CASSLNTGFNQPQHF,-,TRBV5-1,TRBJ1-5
CACGLAGGPRADTQYF,TRBD2,TRBV30,TRBJ2-3
CASSVASGGAVYNEQFF,TRBD2,TRBV9,TRBJ2-1
CSAQGGETQYF,-,TRBV20-1,TRBJ2-5
CASTLAGTLQPQHF,-,TRBV28,TRBJ1-5
CASVRVAGDSYEQYF,TRBD2,TRBV6-1,TRBJ2-7
CASSPGQPFYGYTF,-,TRBV6-5,TRBJ1-2
CASSRLAGDTDTQYF,TRBD2,TRBV6-4,TRBJ2-3
CASSVWGQNNNEQFF,TRBD1,TRBV6-1,TRBJ2-1
CASLRTSFDNEQFF,TRBD2,TRBV18,TRBJ2-1
CASSLSPTGKNTEAFF,TRBD1,TRBV28,TRBJ1-1
CASSLGQSQPSYEQYF,-,TRBV10-2,TRBJ2-7
CSVEDSEPTRRGTGELFF,-,TRBV29-1,TRBJ2-2
CASSDTGMRTEAFF,-,TRBV2,TRBJ1-1
CATSRDLLGRAQETQYF,TRBD2,TRBV15,TRBJ2-5
CASSELGTSGDYEQYF,TRBD2,TRBV6-1,TRBJ2-7
CASSELQGAWQETQYF,TRBD1,TRBV19,TRBJ2-5
CASSPRDRVGLEQFF,TRBD1,TRBV18,TRBJ2-1
CASSYSPRYSYGYTF,-,TRBV6-5,TRBJ1-2
CASSLDSRLAGELFF,-,TRBV7-9,TRBJ2-2
CASSPRGESSGNTIYF,TRBD1,TRBV13,TRBJ1-3
CASRHRGYQPQHF,TRBD1,TRBV28,TRBJ1-5
CASTLEAFARTDTQYF,-,TRBV13,TRBJ2-3
CASSQGPTGNTIYF,-,TRBV4-1,TRBJ1-3
CASSYSGLRTYEQYF,-,TRBV6-6,TRBJ2-7
CASSVDRGTETQYF,TRBD1,TRBV9,TRBJ2-5
CASSLGPGSITDTQYF,-,TRBV7-9,TRBJ2-3
CASSNTVTGNQPQHF,-,TRBV5-8,TRBJ1-5
CASLKSGSGDTQYF,-,TRBV27,TRBJ2-3
CAIRIGGFGYTF,-,TRBV10-3,TRBJ1-2
CASSSRGRGPYEQYF,-,TRBV11-2,TRBJ2-7
CASSLGGTGGFWTMGVYEQFF,TRBD1,TRBV5-1,TRBJ2-1
CASSRTQETQYF,-,TRBV6-6,TRBJ2-5
CASSSQGDQPQHF,-,TRBV7-2,TRBJ1-5
CASSLGSGAYEQYF,-,TRBV7-9,TRBJ2-7
CASSLRGSGIFHEQYF,-,TRBV5-5,TRBJ2-7
CASSLTGTPLEKLFF,-,TRBV4-1,TRBJ1-4
CASSSPGLAGVETQYF,TRBD2,TRBV11-2,TRBJ2-5
CAWSVPVGQVTYEQYF,TRBD1,TRBV30,TRBJ2-7
CASSTLGGGGGETQYF,-,TRBV5-1,TRBJ2-5
CASSFRSAAEAFF,-,TRBV7-9,TRBJ1-1
CASSDSAGLGGYTF,-,TRBV6-4,TRBJ1-2
CASSQVIERTGSYEQYF,TRBD1,TRBV14,TRBJ2-7
CSVVSLGRGGQPQHF,-,TRBV29-1,TRBJ1-5
CASRAPGQGIYEQYF,TRBD1,TRBV7-2,TRBJ2-7
CSLQGARGYTF,TRBD1,TRBV20-1,TRBJ1-2
CASSLGGSRYGYTF,-,TRBV27,TRBJ1-2
CASSRHFDEQYF,-,TRBV7-9,TRBJ2-7